The 10 T cell receptor beta chains reported below all come from one sample, sequenced in a study of CD8+ T cells in alopecia areata. The sequencing template was cDNA reverse transcribed from extracted RNA. The method was immunoSEQ multiplex PCR; TCRdb's version includes in-frame clones alone and lacks a portion of them. Among fewer than 250,000 clones listed, approximately 56% were seen once. Treatment denoted: oral pan-JAK inhibitor, 5-10 mg twice daily. Sequenced material: CD4+ T cells sorted from blood, taken at week 4, from a patient treated with tofacitinib. The receptors derive from a human donor with alopecia areata.

This chain links TRBV29-1 with TRBJ2-7; D remains unclear. V was shortened by 0 bases and J by 3 bases, with 6 bases between the two germline ends. CDR3 length equals 12 residues. CDR1 SQVTM and CDR2 ANQGSEA come from the germline V gene. CDR3 residues: CSVEDQDYEQYF. The CDR3, as DNA: TGCAGCGTTGAAGATCAGGACTACGAGCAGTACTTC.

The J gene is TRBJ2-1, the V gene TRBV4-2, with D tentatively TRBD2 (6 bases). The length of the CDR3 is 12 residues. From germline, CDR1 is LGHNA and CDR2 YNFKEQ. The germline V and J ends were trimmed by 4 bases and 15 bases, with 16 bases remaining between them. The CDR3 DNA is TGTGCCAGCAGCCTTACCCGGGACTCTGCGTTCTTC. Its translation: CASSLTRDSAFF.

This clone appeared a few times. This chain links TRBV29-1 with TRBJ2-5, with 9 positions matching TRBD2. This CDR3 spans 18 amino acids. J gave up 3 bases and V 1 base, and 15 bases lay outside the gene matches. Germline loops: CDR1 SQVTM, CDR2 ANQGSEA. CDR3 sequence (DNA): TGCAGCGTTGAAGGAGGGCTAGCGGGGCCCCTGTGGGAAGAGACCCAGTACTTC. Encoded protein: CSVEGGLAGPLWEETQYF. The full variable domain, completed using reference TRBV29-1 and TRBJ2-5, is SAVISQKPSRDICQRGTSLTIQCQVDSQVTMMFWYRQQPGQSLTLIATANQGSEATYESGFVIDKFPISRPNLTFSTLTVSNMSPEDSSIYLCSVEGGLAGPLWEETQYFGPGTRLLVL.

The chain has TRBV11-2 and TRBJ1-2; D call uncertain. This CDR3 spans 15 amino acids. Trimming left V 0 bases short and J 4 bases short, with 12 bases between. Germline lookup yields CDR1 SGHAT and CDR2 FQNNGV. Here the CDR3 reads CASSLDLHRGYGYTF. The CDR3 DNA follows: TGTGCCAGCAGCTTAGATCTCCACAGAGGCTATGGCTACACCTTC.

This clone was counted ten times or more. The V gene is TRBV11-2, the J gene TRBJ1-2, with D maybe TRBD1 (5 bases). The germline V gene has CDR1 SGHAT and CDR2 FQNNGV. The length of the CDR3 is 14 residues. The V end was cut by 7 bases, the J end by 6 bases, with 18 bases between. Here the CDR3 reads CASTPGEGRNGYTF. CDR3 bases: TGTGCCAGCACCCCTGGGGAGGGGAGAAATGGCTACACCTTC.

The chain employs TRBV29-1 and TRBJ2-7, with TRBD2 matching over 10 bases. The CDR3 loop spans 14 amino acids. Trimming at V came to 3 bases and at J to 3 bases, leaving 5 bases not matched to a gene. Germline lookup yields CDR1 SQVTM and CDR2 ANQGSEA. The CDR3: CSVDGLAGVYEQYF. DNA for the CDR3: TGCAGCGTTGACGGGCTAGCGGGAGTCTACGAGCAGTACTTC.

The V gene is TRBV10-1, the J gene TRBJ2-3, with D perhaps TRBD2 (5 bases). CDR1 and CDR2 (germline): WNHNN, SYGVQD (reference sequence). CDR3 size: 15 residues. Trimming took 6 bases from V and 4 from J, leaving 17 bases between them. The DNA of the CDR3 is TGCGCCAGCAGCGAAAACCGGGGATCCTCAGATACGCAGTATTTT. This gives the protein CASSENRGSSDTQYF.

This rearrangement joins TRBV29-1 to TRBJ2-1; D possibly uses TRBD1 or TRBD2 (5 bases each). V shed 6 bases and J shed 6 bases, with 18 bases lying between them. The CDR3 runs to 14 residues. The germline V gene encodes CDR1 SQVTM and CDR2 ANQGSEA. The CDR3 spells CSVQRGRRSNEQFF. The CDR3 DNA reads TGCAGCGTCCAGAGGGGTAGGCGATCCAATGAGCAGTTCTTC.

This clone appeared a single time. The V and J genes are TRBV18 and TRBJ2-5; TRBD1 aligns across 7 bases. Germline lookup yields CDR1 KGHSH and CDR2 LQKENI. J gave up 4 bases and V 5 bases, and 4 bases lay outside the gene matches. The CDR3 loop spans 13 amino acids. The CDR3: CASSDRVPETQYF. The CDR3 DNA follows: TGTGCCAGCTCAGACAGGGTTCCAGAGACCCAGTACTTC. The full variable domain, its missing parts supplied by reference TRBV18 and TRBJ2-5, is NAGVMQNPRHLVRRRGQEARLRCSPMKGHSHVYWYRQLPEEGLKFMVYLQKENIIDESGMPKERFSAEFPKEGPSILRIQQVVRGDSAAYFCASSDRVPETQYFGPGTRLLVL.

The genes are TRBV23-1 and TRBJ2-2; D gene unclear. TRBV23-1 has ORF status, its function being uncertain. The length of the CDR3 is 14 residues. V was clipped by 7 bases and J by 1 base, with 10 bases between them. The CDR3 here is CASTMDGNTGELFF. DNA of the CDR3: TGCGCCAGCACCATGGACGGGAACACCGGGGAGCTGTTTTTT.